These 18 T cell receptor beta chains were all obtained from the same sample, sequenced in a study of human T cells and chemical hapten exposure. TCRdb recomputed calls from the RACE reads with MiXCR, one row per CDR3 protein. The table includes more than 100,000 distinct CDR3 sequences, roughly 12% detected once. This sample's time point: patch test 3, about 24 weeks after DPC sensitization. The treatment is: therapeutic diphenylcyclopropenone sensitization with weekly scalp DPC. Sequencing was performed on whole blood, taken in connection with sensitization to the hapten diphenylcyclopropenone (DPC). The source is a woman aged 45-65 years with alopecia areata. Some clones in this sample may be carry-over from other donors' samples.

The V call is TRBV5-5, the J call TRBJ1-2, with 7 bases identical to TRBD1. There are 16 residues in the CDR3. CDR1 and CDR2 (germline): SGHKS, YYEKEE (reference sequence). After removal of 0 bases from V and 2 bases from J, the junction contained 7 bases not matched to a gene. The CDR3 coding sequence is TGTGCCAGCAGCTTGGGGACAGGCGCCTTCAACTATGGCTACACCTTC. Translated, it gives CASSLGTGAFNYGYTF.

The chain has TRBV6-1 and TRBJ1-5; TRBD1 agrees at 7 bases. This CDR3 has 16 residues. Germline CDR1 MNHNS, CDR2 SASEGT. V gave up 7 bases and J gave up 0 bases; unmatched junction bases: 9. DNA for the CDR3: TGTGCCAGCACTAAGGACAGGCTTAATAGCAATCAGCCCCAGCATTTT. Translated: CASTKDRLNSNQPQHF.

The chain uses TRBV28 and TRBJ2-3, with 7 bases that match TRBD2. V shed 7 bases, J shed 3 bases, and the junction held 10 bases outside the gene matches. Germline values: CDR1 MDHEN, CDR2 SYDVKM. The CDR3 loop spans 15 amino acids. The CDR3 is CASTLALAVTDTQYF. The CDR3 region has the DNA TGTGCCAGCACCCTGGCGCTAGCGGTTACAGATACGCAGTATTTT.

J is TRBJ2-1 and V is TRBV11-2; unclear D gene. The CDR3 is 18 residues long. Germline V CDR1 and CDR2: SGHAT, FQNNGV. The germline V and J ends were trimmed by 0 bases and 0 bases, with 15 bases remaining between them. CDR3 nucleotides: TGTGCCAGCAGCTTAGATGAGGCGGTTTTGCCCTCCTACAATGAGCAGTTCTTC. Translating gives CASSLDEAVLPSYNEQFF.

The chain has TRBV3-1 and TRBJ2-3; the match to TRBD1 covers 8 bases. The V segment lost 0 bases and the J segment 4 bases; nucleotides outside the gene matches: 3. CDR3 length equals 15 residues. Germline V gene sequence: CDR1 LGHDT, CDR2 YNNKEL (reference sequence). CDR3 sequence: CASSQDQGAPDTQYF. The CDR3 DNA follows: TGTGCCAGCAGCCAAGATCAGGGGGCTCCAGATACGCAGTATTTT.

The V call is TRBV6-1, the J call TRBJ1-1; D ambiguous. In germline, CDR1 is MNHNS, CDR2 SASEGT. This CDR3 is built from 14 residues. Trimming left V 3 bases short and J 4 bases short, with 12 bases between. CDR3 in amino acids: CASSDVTGRTEAFF. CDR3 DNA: TGTGCCAGCAGTGATGTTACCGGCCGCACTGAAGCTTTCTTT.

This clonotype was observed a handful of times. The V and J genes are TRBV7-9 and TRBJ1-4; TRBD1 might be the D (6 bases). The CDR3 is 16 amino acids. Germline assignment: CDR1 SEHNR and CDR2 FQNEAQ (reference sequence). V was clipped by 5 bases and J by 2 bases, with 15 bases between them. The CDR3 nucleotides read TGTGCCAGCAGCAAACCTACAGGGACTACTAATGAAAAACTGTTTTTT. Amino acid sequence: CASSKPTGTTNEKLFF. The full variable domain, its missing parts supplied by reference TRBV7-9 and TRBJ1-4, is DTGVSQNPRHKITKRGQNVTFRCDPISEHNRLYWYRQTLGQGPEFLTYFQNEAQLEKSRLLSDRFSAERPKGSFSTLEIQRTEQGDSAMYLCASSKPTGTTNEKLFFGSGTQLSVL.

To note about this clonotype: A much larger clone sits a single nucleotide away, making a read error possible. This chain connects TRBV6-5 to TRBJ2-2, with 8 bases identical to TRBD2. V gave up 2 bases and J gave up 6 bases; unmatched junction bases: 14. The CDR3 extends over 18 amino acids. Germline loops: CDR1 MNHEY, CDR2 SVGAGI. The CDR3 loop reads CASSYKLASSGWAGELFF. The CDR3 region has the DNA TGTGCCAGCAGTTACAAGTTGGCGTCTAGCGGGTGGGCCGGGGAGCTGTTTTTT.

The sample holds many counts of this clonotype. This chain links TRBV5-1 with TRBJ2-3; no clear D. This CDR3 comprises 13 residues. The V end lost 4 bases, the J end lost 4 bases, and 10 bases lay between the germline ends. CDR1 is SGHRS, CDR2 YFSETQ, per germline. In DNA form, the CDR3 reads TGCGCCAGCAGCCCCGAGAAAGCAGATACGCAGTATTTT. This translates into CASSPEKADTQYF.

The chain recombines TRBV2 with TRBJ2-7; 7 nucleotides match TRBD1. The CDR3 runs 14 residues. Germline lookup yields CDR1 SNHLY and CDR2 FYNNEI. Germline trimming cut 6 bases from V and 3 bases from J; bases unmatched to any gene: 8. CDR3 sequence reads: CASSSETGNYEQYF. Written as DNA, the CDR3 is TGTGCCAGCAGCTCCGAGACAGGGAACTACGAGCAGTACTTC.

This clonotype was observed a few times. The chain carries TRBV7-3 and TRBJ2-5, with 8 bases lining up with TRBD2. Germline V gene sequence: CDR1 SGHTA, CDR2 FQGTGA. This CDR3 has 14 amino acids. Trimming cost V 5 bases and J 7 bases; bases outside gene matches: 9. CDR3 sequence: CASSPRGGSGTQYF. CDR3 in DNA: TGTGCCAGCAGCCCTCGGGGGGGGTCTGGGACCCAGTACTTC.

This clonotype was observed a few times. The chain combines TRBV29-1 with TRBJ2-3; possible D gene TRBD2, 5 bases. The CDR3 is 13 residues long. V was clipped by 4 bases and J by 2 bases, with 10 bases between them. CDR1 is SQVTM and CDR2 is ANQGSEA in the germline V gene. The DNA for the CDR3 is TGCAGCGTTGCAAGCGGCTACACAGATACGCAGTATTTT. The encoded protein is CSVASGYTDTQYF.

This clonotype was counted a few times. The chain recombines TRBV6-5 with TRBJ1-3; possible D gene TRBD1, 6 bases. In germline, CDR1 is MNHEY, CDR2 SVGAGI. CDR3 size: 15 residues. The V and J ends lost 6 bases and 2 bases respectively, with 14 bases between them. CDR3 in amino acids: CASRSGQPPGNTIYF. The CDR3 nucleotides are TGTGCCAGCAGATCCGGACAGCCCCCTGGAAACACCATATATTTT.

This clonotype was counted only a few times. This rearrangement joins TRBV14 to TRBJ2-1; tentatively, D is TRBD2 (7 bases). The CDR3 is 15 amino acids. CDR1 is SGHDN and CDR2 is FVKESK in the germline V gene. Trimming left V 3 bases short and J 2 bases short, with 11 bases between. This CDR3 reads CASSHRGGTYNEQFF. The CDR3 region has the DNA TGTGCCAGCAGCCACAGGGGAGGGACCTACAATGAGCAGTTCTTC.

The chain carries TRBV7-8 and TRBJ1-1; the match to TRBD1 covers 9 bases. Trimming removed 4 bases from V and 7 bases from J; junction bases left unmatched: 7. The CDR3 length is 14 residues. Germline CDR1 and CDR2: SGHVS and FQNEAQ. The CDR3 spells CASSSPRDRVEAFF. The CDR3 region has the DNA TGTGCCAGCAGCTCTCCCCGGGACAGGGTTGAAGCTTTCTTT.

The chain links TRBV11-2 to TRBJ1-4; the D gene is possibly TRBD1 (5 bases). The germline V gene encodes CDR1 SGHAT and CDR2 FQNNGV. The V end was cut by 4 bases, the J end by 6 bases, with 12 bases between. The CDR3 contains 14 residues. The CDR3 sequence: CASSSTVGDEKLFF. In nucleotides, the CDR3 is TGTGCCAGCAGCTCCACAGTAGGGGATGAAAAACTGTTTTTT.

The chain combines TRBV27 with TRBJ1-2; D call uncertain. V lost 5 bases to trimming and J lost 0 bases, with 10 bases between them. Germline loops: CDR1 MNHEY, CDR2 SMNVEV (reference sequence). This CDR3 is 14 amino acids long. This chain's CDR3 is CASSSGTTNYGYTF. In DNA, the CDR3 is TGTGCCAGCAGTAGCGGCACCACTAACTATGGCTACACCTTC.

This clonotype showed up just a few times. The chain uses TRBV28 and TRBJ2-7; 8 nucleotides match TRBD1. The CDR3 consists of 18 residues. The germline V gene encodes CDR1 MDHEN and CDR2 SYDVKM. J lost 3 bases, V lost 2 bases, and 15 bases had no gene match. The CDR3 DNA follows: TGTGCCAGCAGTTTAGAACGGACAGGGCGCCCAGAGCACTACGAGCAGTACTTC. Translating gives CASSLERTGRPEHYEQYF.